This record covers a single T cell receptor beta chain. This clonotype was seen many times. What antigen it recognizes has not been identified. Base qualities are missing; no much larger clone stands one base away. Sequences MNHEY (CDR1) and SMNVEV (CDR2) are obtained from the germline V gene (reference sequence). The cysteine opens and the phenylalanine closes a CDR3 of 13 amino acids. The CDR3 DNA has 39 bases and is translated from base 1. Deletion took 6 bases off V and 1 base off J, with a span of 8 bases between the germline ends. This sample stems from a study of regulatory T cells in long-lasting Graves disease (dated by TCRdb to about 2021). Background for the entire study: To count as having persistent Graves' disease, a patient had to have received antithyroid drug treatment for over 5 years with TSH receptor autoantibodies remaining persistently positive. Patients with persistent Graves' disease were compared with patients with newly diagnosed Graves' disease using TCR sequencing and RNA sequencing of peripheral blood. The study was registered as a clinical trial and conducted in China. A total of about 33 samples underwent TCR sequencing, from about 13 patients with persistent Graves' disease and 20 or so patients with newly diagnosed Graves' disease. Persistent Graves' disease patients in the clinical cohort had taken antithyroid drugs for approximately ten years on average. What the authors observed across the whole study: Sequencing and analysis were restricted to the TCR beta chain. Compared with newly diagnosed patients, persistent Graves' disease patients had lower TCR Shannon entropy and fewer highly expanded clones, which suggests clonal expansion. Patients with persistent disease shared more public clonotypes (over 2,500) than newly diagnosed patients did (about 970). Only peripheral blood was studied, because thyroid tissue, the primary lesion, was inaccessible. The authors noted that the small sample size was a limitation that may lower accuracy. TRBV28, TRBJ1-2 and TRBJ2-5 were preferentially used in persistent disease, while TRBV20-1 and TRBJ2-1 were favored in newly diagnosed disease.

What the time point label conveys for this sample: persistent/refractory GD, antithyroid drugs over 5 years with positive TRAb. RNA was extracted from PBMCs in TRIzol for both TCR sequencing and RNA sequencing. Graves' disease was diagnosed according to American Thyroid Association guidelines. Patients were recruited from an endocrinology department in Xi'an, China. Each patient gave 8.5 to 9.5 milliliters of peripheral blood, collected in an EDTA anticoagulant tube. Ficoll Paque Plus density gradient separation was used to isolate PBMCs, and no additional T cell sorting was done. An Agilent 2100 Bioanalyzer and agarose gel were used to check RNA quality, while a NanoDrop 2000 measured RNA concentration. The method was multiplex PCR. The sample was run on an Illumina HiSeq 4000. To build TCR beta libraries, CDR3 regions were amplified by Arm-PCR using iRepertoire HTBI primers. PCR products were gel purified before sequencing. The authors' analysis ran thus. Gene usage analysis of CDR3 amino acid clonotypes used the approximately 62 TRBV and about 14 TRBJ segments found across samples. COPE and FqMerger were used to merge the filtered high-quality paired reads into contigs. Contigs were aligned with BLAST to IMGT TRBV, TRBD and TRBJ reference genes, and CDR3 was defined per IMGT. Any clonotype with a frequency above 0.1% was classified as a highly expanded clone. Shannon entropy served as the measure of repertoire diversity, while the Gini coefficient captured V-J evenness. A clonotype was considered public if more than one individual shared it. The raw public data were reprocessed by TCRdb itself: fastp quality trimming at Q25, MiXCR clonotype calling, in-frame beta chains only. Records with the same CDR3 protein are collapsed into one entry carrying the most frequent genes and DNA. The V and J calls, along with clone size, are taken from TCRdb and not from the paper's own processing. The sample table contains 430,000 or so distinct CDR3 sequences; only one count was recorded for 21% of them. Clones ranked in the top ten supply about 13% of the sample.

The chain employs TRBV27 and TRBJ2-3, with TRBD2 tentatively as D gene (6 bases match). Sequenced material: peripheral blood mononuclear cells (PBMCs), taken when the disease was refractory, from a patient treated with antithyroid drugs. The clonotype comes from a female donor with Graves disease. The CDR3 sequence is CASSLAGTDTQYF. The nucleotide sequence reads TGTGCCAGCAGCTTAGCGGGCACAGATACGCAGTATTTT.